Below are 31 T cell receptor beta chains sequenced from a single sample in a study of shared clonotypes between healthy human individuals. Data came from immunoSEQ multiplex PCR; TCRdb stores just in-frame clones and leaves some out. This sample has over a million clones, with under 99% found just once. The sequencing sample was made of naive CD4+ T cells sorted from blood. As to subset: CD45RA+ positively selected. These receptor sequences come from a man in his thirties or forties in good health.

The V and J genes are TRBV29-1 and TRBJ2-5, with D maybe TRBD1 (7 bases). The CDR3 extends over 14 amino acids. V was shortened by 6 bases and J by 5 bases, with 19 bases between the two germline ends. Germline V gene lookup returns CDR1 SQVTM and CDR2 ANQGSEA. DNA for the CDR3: TGCAGCGTGGCCGGGACAGTCGCGGGGGAGACCCAGTACTTC. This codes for CSVAGTVAGETQYF.

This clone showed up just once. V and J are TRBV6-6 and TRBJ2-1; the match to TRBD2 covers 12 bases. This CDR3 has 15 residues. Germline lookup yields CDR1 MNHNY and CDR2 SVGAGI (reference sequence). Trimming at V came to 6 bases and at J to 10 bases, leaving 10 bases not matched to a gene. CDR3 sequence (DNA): TGTGCCAGCAGCCCTAGGCTAGCGGGAGGGCCAGAGCAGTTCTTC. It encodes CASSPRLAGGPEQFF.

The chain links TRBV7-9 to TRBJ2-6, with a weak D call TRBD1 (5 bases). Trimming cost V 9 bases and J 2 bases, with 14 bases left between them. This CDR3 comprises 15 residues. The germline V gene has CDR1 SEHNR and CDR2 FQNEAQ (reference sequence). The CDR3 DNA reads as TGTGCCAGTCGGCAGGGCATAACTGGGGCCAACGTCCTGACTTTC. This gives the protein CASRQGITGANVLTF.

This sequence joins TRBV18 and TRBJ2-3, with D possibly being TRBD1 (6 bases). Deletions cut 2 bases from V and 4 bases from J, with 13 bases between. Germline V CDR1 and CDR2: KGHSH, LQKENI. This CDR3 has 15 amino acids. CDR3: CASSPFPGAADTQYF. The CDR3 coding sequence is TGTGCCAGCTCACCATTCCCAGGGGCGGCAGATACGCAGTATTTT.

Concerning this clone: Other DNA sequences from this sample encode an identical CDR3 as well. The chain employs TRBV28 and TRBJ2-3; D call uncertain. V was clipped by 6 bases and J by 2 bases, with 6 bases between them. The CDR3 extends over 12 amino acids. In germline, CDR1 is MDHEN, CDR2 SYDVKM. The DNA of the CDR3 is TGTGCCAGCAGAGCGACCACAGATACGCAGTATTTT. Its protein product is CASRATTDTQYF.

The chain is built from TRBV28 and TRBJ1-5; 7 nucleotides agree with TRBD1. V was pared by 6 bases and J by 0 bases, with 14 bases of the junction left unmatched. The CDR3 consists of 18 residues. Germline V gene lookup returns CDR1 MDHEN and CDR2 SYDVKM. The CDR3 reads CASSRTWARDSSNQPQHF. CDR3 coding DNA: TGTGCCAGCAGCCGAACCTGGGCCCGGGACAGTAGCAATCAGCCCCAGCATTTT.

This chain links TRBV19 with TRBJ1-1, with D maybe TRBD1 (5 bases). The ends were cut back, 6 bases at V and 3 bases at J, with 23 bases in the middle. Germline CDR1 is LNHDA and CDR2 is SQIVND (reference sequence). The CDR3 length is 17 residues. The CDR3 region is CASRTGTPKRRDTEAFF. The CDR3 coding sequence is TGTGCCAGTAGAACCGGGACTCCAAAAAGGAGGGACACTGAAGCTTTCTTT.

The CDR3 bases are TGTGCCAGCAGCGTATCCTGGGGGGAGACCCAGTACTTC. Its translation: CASSVSWGETQYF. The rearrangement uses TRBV9 and TRBJ2-5; possibly TRBD1 or TRBD2 for D (5 bases each). The CDR3 has 13 amino acids. CDR1 and CDR2 from the germline V gene are SGDLS and YYNGEE. The V gene lost 1 base and the J gene lost 5 bases, with 9 bases spanning the gap.

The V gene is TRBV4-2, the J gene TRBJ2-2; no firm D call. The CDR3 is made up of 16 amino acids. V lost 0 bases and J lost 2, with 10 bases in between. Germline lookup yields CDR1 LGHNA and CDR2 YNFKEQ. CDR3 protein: CASSQEVQINTGELFF. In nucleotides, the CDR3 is TGTGCCAGCAGCCAAGAGGTTCAGATAAACACCGGGGAGCTGTTTTTT.

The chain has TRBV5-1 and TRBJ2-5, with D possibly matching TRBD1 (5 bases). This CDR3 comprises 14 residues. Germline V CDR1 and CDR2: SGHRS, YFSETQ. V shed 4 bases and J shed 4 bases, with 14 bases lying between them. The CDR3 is CASSMTVTRETQYF. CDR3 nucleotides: TGCGCCAGCAGCATGACAGTTACCCGAGAGACCCAGTACTTC.

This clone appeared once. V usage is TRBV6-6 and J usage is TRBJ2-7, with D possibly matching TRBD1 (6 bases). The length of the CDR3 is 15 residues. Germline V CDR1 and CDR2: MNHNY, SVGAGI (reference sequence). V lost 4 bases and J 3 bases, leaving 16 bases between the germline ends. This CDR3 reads CASSSFRDKFYEQYF. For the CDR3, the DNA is TGTGCCAGCAGTTCCTTCCGGGACAAATTCTACGAGCAGTACTTC.

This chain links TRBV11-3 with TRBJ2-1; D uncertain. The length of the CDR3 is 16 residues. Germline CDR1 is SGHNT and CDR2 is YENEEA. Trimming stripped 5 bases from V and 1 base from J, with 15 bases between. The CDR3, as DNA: TGTGCCAGCAGCCCTGGACCCTTGAGGTCCTACAATGAGCAGTTCTTC. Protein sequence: CASSPGPLRSYNEQFF. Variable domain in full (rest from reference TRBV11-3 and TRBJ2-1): EAGVVQSPRYKIIEKKQPVAFWCNPISGHNTLYWYLQNLGQGPELLIRYENEEAVDDSQLPKDRFSAERLKGVDSTLKIQPAELGDSAVYLCASSPGPLRSYNEQFFGPGTRLTVL.

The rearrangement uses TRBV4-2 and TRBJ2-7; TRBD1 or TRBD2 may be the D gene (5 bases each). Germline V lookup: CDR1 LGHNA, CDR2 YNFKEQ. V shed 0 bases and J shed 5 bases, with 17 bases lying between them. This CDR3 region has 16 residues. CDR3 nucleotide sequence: TGTGCCAGCAGCCAAGATAAGAGGGGTTTTTCGGACGAGCAGTACTTC. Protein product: CASSQDKRGFSDEQYF.

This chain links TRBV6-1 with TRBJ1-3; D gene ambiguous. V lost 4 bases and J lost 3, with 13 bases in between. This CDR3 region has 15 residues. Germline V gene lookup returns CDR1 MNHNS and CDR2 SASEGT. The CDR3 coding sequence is TGTGCCAGCAGTGTCCACGGGTTTGGTGGAAACACCATATATTTT. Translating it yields CASSVHGFGGNTIYF.

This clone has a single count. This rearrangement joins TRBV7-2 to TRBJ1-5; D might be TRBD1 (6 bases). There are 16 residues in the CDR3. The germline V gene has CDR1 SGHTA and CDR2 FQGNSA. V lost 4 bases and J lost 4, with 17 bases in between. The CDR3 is CASSSMAGTLNQPQHF. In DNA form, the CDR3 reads TGTGCCAGCAGCTCCATGGCCGGGACACTAAATCAGCCCCAGCATTTT.

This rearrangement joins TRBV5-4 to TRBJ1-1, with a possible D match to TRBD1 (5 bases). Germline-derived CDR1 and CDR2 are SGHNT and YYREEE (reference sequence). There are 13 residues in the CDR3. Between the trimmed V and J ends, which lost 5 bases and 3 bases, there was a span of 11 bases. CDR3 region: CASRSQGYTEAFF. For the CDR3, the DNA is TGTGCCAGCAGATCTCAGGGATACACTGAAGCTTTCTTT.

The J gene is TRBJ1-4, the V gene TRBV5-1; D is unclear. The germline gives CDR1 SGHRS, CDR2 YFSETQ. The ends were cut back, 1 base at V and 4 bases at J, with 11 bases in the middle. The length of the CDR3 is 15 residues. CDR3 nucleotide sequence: TGCGCCAGCAGCTTGCTGCCGTGGGGTAATGAAAAACTGTTTTTT. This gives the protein CASSLLPWGNEKLFF. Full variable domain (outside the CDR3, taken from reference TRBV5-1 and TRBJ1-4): KAGVTQTPRYLIKTRGQQVTLSCSPISGHRSVSWYQQTPGQGLQFLFEYFSETQRNKGNFPGRFSGRQFSNSRSEMNVSTLELGDSALYLCASSLLPWGNEKLFFGSGTQLSVL.

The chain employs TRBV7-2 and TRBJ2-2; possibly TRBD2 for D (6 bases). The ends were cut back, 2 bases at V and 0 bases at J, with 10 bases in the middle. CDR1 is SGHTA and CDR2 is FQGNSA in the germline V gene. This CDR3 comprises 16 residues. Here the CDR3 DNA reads TGTGCCAGCAGCTTATATGGCGGGACGAACACCGGGGAGCTGTTTTTT. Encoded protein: CASSLYGGTNTGELFF. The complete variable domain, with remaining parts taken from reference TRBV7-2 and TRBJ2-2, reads GAGVSQSPSNKVTEKGKDVELRCDPISGHTALYWYRQSLGQGLEFLIYFQGNSAPDKSGLPSDRFSAERTGGSVSTLTIQRTQQEDSAVYLCASSLYGGTNTGELFFGEGSRLTVL.

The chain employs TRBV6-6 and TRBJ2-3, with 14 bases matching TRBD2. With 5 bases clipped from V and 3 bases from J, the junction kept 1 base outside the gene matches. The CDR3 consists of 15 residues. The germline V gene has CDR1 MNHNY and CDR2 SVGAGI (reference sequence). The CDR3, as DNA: TGTGCCAGCAGTAGACTAGCGGGAGGGACAGATACGCAGTATTTT. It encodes CASSRLAGGTDTQYF.

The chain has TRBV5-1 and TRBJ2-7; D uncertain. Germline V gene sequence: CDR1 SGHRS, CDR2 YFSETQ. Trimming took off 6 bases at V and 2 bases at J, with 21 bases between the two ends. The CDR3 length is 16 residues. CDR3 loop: CASTLGSLGKTYEQYF. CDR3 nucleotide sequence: TGCGCCAGCACCCTTGGTAGTCTAGGAAAAACCTACGAGCAGTACTTC. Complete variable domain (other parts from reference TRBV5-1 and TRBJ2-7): KAGVTQTPRYLIKTRGQQVTLSCSPISGHRSVSWYQQTPGQGLQFLFEYFSETQRNKGNFPGRFSGRQFSNSRSEMNVSTLELGDSALYLCASTLGSLGKTYEQYFGPGTRLTVT.

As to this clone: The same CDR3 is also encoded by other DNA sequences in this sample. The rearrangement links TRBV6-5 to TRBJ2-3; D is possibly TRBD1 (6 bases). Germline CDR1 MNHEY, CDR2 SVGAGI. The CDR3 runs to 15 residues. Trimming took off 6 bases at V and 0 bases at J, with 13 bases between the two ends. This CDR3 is CASSLQGTSTDTQYF. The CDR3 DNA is TGTGCCAGCAGCCTACAGGGAACTAGCACAGATACGCAGTATTTT.

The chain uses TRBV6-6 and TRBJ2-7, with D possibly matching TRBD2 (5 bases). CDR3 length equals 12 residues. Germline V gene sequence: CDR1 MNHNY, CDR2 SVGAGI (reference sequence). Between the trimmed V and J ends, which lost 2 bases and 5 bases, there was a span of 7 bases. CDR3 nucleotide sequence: TGTGCCAGCAGTTACCCGAGGGACGAGCAGTACTTC. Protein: CASSYPRDEQYF.

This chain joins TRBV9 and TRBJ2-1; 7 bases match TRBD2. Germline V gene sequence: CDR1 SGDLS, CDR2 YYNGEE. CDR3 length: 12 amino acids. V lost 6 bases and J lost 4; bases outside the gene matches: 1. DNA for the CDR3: TGTGCCAGCAAGCGGGGATACAATGAGCAGTTCTTC. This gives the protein CASKRGYNEQFF.

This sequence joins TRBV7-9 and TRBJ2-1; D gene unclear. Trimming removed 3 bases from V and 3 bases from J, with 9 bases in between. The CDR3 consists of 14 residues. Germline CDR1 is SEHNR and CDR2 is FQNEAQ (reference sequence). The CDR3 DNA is TGTGCCAGCAGCTTCAATCACCTCTACAATGAGCAGTTCTTC. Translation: CASSFNHLYNEQFF.

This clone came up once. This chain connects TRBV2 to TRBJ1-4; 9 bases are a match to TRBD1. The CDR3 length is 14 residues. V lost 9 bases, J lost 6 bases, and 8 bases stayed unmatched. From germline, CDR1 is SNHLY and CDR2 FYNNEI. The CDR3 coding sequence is TGTGCCAGTCTAAGGGGACAGGGATATGAAAAACTGTTTTTT. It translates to CASLRGQGYEKLFF.

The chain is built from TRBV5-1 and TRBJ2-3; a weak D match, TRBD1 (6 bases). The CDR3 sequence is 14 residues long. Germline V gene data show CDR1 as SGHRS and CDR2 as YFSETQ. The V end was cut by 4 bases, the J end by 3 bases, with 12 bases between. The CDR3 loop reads CASSAGAVTDTQYF. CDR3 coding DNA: TGCGCCAGCAGCGCAGGGGCGGTAACAGATACGCAGTATTTT.

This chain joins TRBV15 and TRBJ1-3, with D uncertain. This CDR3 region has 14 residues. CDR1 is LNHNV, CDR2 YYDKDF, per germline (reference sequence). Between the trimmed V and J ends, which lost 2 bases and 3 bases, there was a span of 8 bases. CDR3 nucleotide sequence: TGTGCCACCAGCAGAAAGATCGGTGGAAACACCATATATTTT. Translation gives CATSRKIGGNTIYF.

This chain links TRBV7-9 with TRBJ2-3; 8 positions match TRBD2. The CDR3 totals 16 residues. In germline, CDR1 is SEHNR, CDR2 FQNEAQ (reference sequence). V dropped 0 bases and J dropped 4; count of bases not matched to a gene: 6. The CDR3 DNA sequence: TGTGCCAGCAGCTTAGCGGAGCGGGAGAGGGCAGATACGCAGTATTTT. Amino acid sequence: CASSLAERERADTQYF.

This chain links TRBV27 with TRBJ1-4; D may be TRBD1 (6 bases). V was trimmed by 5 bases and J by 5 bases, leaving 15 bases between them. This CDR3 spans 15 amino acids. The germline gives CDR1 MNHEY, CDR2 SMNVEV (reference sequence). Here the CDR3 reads CASSPGTPLNEKLFF. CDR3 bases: TGTGCCAGCAGTCCCGGGACACCCCTAAATGAAAAACTGTTTTTT.

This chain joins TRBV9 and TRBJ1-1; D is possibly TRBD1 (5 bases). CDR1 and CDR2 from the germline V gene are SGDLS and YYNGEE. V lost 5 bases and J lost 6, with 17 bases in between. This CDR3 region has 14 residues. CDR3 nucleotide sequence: TGTGCCAGCAGTACCGGGACCCCGATAGCTGAAGCTTTCTTT. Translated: CASSTGTPIAEAFF.

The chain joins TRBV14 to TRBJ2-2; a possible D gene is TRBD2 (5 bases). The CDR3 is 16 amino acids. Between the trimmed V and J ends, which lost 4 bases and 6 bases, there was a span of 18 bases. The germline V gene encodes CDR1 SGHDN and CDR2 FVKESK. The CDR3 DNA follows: TGTGCCAGCAGCCCCCGAATCGGGATCTATGCCGGGGAGCTGTTTTTT. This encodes CASSPRIGIYAGELFF.